This T cell receptor beta chain was obtained from a study of blood T cell repertoires in COVID-19. On the study more broadly: T cells, B-cell-depleted T cells, or PBMCs provided the cDNA or gDNA that served as material.

One Seattle source followed patients from active infection through their disease course. Original data processing: Scientists estimated how many nucleated cells there were by amplifying reference gene primers. Assay used: immunoSEQ multiplex PCR; TCRdb lists only in-frame clones, some missing. V and J calls and clone size are given by that table; D and trimming were obtained from the DNA. The sample lists about 350,000 clones; 86% were seen once. The CDR3 is made up of 12 amino acids. V was pared by 5 bases and J by 9 bases, with 4 bases of the junction left unmatched. Germline loops: CDR1 SGHVS, CDR2 FNYEAQ.

Specimen: peripheral blood. The chain uses TRBV7-6 and TRBJ1-1, with TRBD1 identical over 9 bases. The clonotype comes from a woman aged 55-75 years with COVID-19, enrolled during active disease. The CDR3 spells CASSQQGAQAFF. CDR3 nucleotides: TGTGCCAGCAGCCAACAGGGGGCCCAAGCTTTCTTT.